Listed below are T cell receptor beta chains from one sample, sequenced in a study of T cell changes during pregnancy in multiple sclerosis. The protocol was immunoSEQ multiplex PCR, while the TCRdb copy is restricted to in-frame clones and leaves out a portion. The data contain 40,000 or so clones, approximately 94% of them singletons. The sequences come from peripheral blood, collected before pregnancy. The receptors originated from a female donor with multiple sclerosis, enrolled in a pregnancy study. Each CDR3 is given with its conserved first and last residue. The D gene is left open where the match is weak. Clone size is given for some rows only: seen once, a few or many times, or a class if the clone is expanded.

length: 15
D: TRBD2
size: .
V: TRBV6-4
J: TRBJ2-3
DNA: TGTGCCAGCAGTTCGACTAGCGGGAGCACAGATACGCAGTATTTT
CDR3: CASSSTSGSTDTQYF

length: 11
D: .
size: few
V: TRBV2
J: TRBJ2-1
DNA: TGTGCCAGCAGTGTAAAGCGGGAGCAGTTCTTC
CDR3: CASSVKREQFF

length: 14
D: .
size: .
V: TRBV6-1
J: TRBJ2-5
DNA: TGTGCCAGCATCCCCTTCGGGGGTGGCGAGACCCAGTACTTC
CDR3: CASIPFGGGETQYF

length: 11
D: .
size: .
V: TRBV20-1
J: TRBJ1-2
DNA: TGCAGTGCTAGCCGGGAAGGAGGCTACACCTTC
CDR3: CSASREGGYTF

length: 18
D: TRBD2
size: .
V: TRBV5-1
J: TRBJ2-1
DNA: TGCGCCAGCAGCTTGGTTCCCCCGGGGCGGGAGGGCCGGAATGAGCAGTTCTTC
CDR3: CASSLVPPGREGRNEQFF

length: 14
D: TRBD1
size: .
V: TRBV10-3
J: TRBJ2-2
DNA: TGTGCCATGGGACAGGTAGCGAACACCGGGGAGCTGTTTTTT
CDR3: CAMGQVANTGELFF

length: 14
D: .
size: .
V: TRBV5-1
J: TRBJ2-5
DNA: TGCGCCAGCAGCTTGGCGGGAGCGAAAGAGACCCAGTACTTC
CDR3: CASSLAGAKETQYF

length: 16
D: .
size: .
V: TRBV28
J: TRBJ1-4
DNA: TGTGCCACCGAAACGGGGGGGGGCAGGGGTTACGAAAAACTGTTTTTT
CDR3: CATETGGGRGYEKLFF

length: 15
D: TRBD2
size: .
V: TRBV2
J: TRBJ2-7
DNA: TGTGCCAGCAGATTGCCTACTAGCGGGGGTTACGAGCAGTACTTC
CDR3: CASRLPTSGGYEQYF

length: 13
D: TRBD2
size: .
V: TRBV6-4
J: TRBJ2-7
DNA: TGTGCCAGCAGTCCCGGGACTAGCGACGAGCAGTACTTC
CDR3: CASSPGTSDEQYF

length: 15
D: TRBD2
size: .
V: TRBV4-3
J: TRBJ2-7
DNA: TGCGCCAGCAGCCGTCAACTAGCGGGAGTCTACGAGCAGTACTTC
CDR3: CASSRQLAGVYEQYF

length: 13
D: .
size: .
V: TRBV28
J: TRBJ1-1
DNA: TGTGCCAGCAGTTTATTACAGAACACTGAAGCTTTCTTT
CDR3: CASSLLQNTEAFF